This T cell receptor (beta chain) emerged from a study of cytomegalovirus exposure and HLA in healthy donors. Study-level results: Association of 17,000 or so TCR beta sequences with HLA alleles was found at 0.05 false discovery rate in a later analysis. The listing of 150 to 200 TCR beta chains classed them as cytomegalovirus-associated.

This clone has a handful of counts. Antigen specificity is unknown. The PCR employed 60 Vbeta primers together with 13 Jbeta primers. Profiling relied on immunoSEQ multiplex PCR, and the TCRdb table lists in-frame clones only, not all of them. The data hold 100,000 to 150,000 clones, with about four fifths observed a single time. The sequenced material came from PBMCs. The TCR comes from a male donor in good health and CMV-seropositive.

DNA for the CDR3: TGTGCCAGCGCTCCCCCGGACAAGCAGCCCCAGCATTTT. As protein: CASAPPDKQPQHF. This chain uses TRBV28 with TRBJ1-5; TRBD1 might be the D (5 bases). The CDR3 sequence is 13 residues long. Germline V CDR1 and CDR2: MDHEN, SYDVKM. V lost 8 bases and J lost 7, with 15 bases in between.